Listed here are 28 T cell receptor beta chains from one sample, sequenced in a study of cytomegalovirus exposure and HLA in healthy donors. Measured with immunoSEQ multiplex PCR; TCRdb has only the in-frame clones, and not every one. The sample lists 180,000 or so clones; about 89% were seen once. Sequencing was carried out using PBMCs. The receptors stem from a man aged 30 to 45 in good health and CMV-seropositive.

J is TRBJ1-1 and V is TRBV6-5, with D possibly being TRBD1 (5 bases). This CDR3 spans 15 amino acids. The germline gives CDR1 MNHEY, CDR2 SVGAGI. V lost 0 bases and J 5 bases, leaving 13 bases between the germline ends. CDR3 bases: TGTGCCAGCAGTTACTCAGGATCCGGGGGGACTGAAGCTTTCTTT. This codes for CASSYSGSGGTEAFF.

CDR3 sequence reads: CASSPGPGEPLHF. The CDR3 DNA reads as TGTGCCAGCAGCCCGGGCCCCGGTGAACCCCTCCACTTT. The chain uses TRBV7-3 and TRBJ1-6; D unresolved. Per the germline V gene, CDR1 is SGHTA and CDR2 is FQGTGA. V lost 5 bases, J lost 12 bases, and 14 bases lay in between. This CDR3 region has 13 residues. Variable domain in full (rest from reference TRBV7-3 and TRBJ1-6): GAGVSQTPSNKVTEKGKYVELRCDPISGHTALYWYRQSLGQGPEFLIYFQGTGAADDSGLPNDRFFAVRPEGSVSTLKIQRTERGDSAVYLCASSPGPGEPLHFGNGTRLTVT.

The gene calls are TRBV7-2 and TRBJ2-3; the match to TRBD2 covers 14 bases. Looked up from germline, CDR1 is SGHTA and CDR2 is FQGNSA. This CDR3 contains 16 residues. The trim removed 5 bases at V and 8 bases at J, leaving 9 bases unmatched. DNA for the CDR3: TGTGCCAGCAGCCTGAATGCCGGGACTAGCGGGGGTACGCAGTATTTT. It translates to CASSLNAGTSGGTQYF.

This clone was detected once. J is TRBJ1-1 and V is TRBV27, with D possibly matching TRBD1 (6 bases). Germline values: CDR1 MNHEY, CDR2 SMNVEV (reference sequence). V dropped 3 bases and J dropped 2 bases, with 10 bases sitting between them. The CDR3 loop spans 14 amino acids. In nucleotides, the CDR3 is TGTGCCAGCAGTTTTAGGGGGGCTAACACTGAAGCTTTCTTT. Its translation is CASSFRGANTEAFF.

This CDR3 reads CASREWTQNGYTF. For the CDR3, the DNA is TGTGCCAGCAGGGAATGGACGCAGAATGGCTACACCTTC. The chain combines TRBV6-5 with TRBJ1-2; no definite D call. The CDR3 totals 13 residues. Trimming removed 6 bases from V and 6 bases from J, with 14 bases in between. Germline lookup yields CDR1 MNHEY and CDR2 SVGAGI.

The chain combines TRBV5-1 with TRBJ2-7; no definite D call. The CDR3 runs 13 residues. Germline V CDR1 and CDR2: SGHRS, YFSETQ. V lost 1 base to trimming and J lost 6 bases, with 11 bases between them. CDR3 loop: CASSLRSGSEQYF. DNA for the CDR3: TGCGCCAGCAGCTTGAGGTCGGGTTCCGAGCAGTACTTC.

The rearrangement joins TRBV4-1 to TRBJ2-5; D is undetermined. From germline, CDR1 is MGHRA and CDR2 YSYEKL. Trimming took off 5 bases at V and 4 bases at J, with 14 bases between the two ends. CDR3 size: 14 residues. CDR3 in amino acids: CASSTAGFGETQYF. DNA for the CDR3: TGCGCCAGCAGCACGGCCGGTTTTGGAGAGACCCAGTACTTC.

This chain connects TRBV18 to TRBJ1-1; no reliable D call. There are 14 residues in the CDR3. Germline CDR1 is KGHSH and CDR2 is LQKENI. V dropped 1 base and J dropped 4 bases, with 10 bases sitting between them. The CDR3 protein is CASSPQWGGTEAFF. In nucleotides, the CDR3 is TGTGCCAGCTCACCACAATGGGGAGGCACTGAAGCTTTCTTT. The full variable domain, its missing parts supplied by reference TRBV18 and TRBJ1-1, is NAGVMQNPRHLVRRRGQEARLRCSPMKGHSHVYWYRQLPEEGLKFMVYLQKENIIDESGMPKERFSAEFPKEGPSILRIQQVVRGDSAAYFCASSPQWGGTEAFFGQGTRLTVV.

This chain links TRBV21-1 with TRBJ2-7; the table's D call TRBD2 went unverified against the DNA. TRBV21-1 is annotated as a pseudogene. The CDR3 covers 14 residues. Here the CDR3 reads CASSKIEPTYEQYF. The CDR3 DNA sequence: TGTGCCAGCAGCAAAATTGAGCCCACCTACGAGCAGTACTTC.

The chain joins TRBV5-1 to TRBJ2-5; D uncertain. V was pared by 3 bases and J by 0 bases, with 12 bases between. CDR3 length: 15 amino acids. The germline V gene has CDR1 SGHRS and CDR2 YFSETQ. CDR3 sequence: CASSSYSADQETQYF. The CDR3, as DNA: TGCGCCAGCAGCTCCTACAGCGCAGACCAAGAGACCCAGTACTTC.

The sample holds one count of this clone. The chain links TRBV28 to TRBJ2-3, with TRBD2 identical over 9 bases. Per germline, CDR1 MDHEN and CDR2 SYDVKM. V lost 8 bases, J lost 1 base, and 4 bases stayed unmatched. The CDR3 covers 14 residues. The CDR3 spells CASHLAGGTDTQYF. DNA of the CDR3: TGTGCCAGCCACTTAGCGGGAGGCACAGATACGCAGTATTTT.

CDR3 nucleotides: TGCGCCAGACCAAACGAGGGGGCCCCGTATAGGAATGAGCAGTTCTTC. This sequence encodes CARPNEGAPYRNEQFF. The rearrangement links TRBV5-1 to TRBJ2-1, with 7 bases aligning to TRBD1. The V segment lost 8 bases and the J segment 7 bases; nucleotides outside the gene matches: 18. CDR1 SGHRS and CDR2 YFSETQ come from the germline V gene. The CDR3 runs to 16 residues.

V gene TRBV7-9 combines with J gene TRBJ1-2; a possible D gene is TRBD1 (5 bases). There are 14 residues in the CDR3. Germline V lookup: CDR1 SEHNR, CDR2 FQNEAQ (reference sequence). The ends were cut back, 4 bases at V and 10 bases at J, with 19 bases in the middle. CDR3 amino acids: CASSSLTEGYFYTF. The CDR3 DNA sequence: TGTGCCAGCAGCTCTTTGACAGAGGGGTATTTCTACACCTTC.

The chain has TRBV5-1 and TRBJ2-7; the D is unclear. The CDR3 runs to 13 residues. Trimming cost V 1 base and J 2 bases, with 7 bases left between them. Germline V CDR1 and CDR2: SGHRS, YFSETQ. Here the CDR3 DNA reads TGCGCCAGCAGCTTGCTCCTAGCCTACGAGCAGTACTTC. Protein: CASSLLLAYEQYF.

This clone was seen only a few times. This chain links TRBV27 with TRBJ2-7, with D unclear. There are 11 residues in the CDR3. In germline, CDR1 is MNHEY, CDR2 SMNVEV (reference sequence). V lost 4 bases to trimming and J lost 7 bases, with 8 bases between them. The CDR3: CASSSPGEQYF. The CDR3 DNA follows: TGTGCCAGCAGTTCCCCTGGGGAGCAGTACTTC.

The chain combines TRBV7-6 with TRBJ1-1, with unresolved D. V was clipped by 5 bases and J by 8 bases, with 15 bases between them. Germline V gives CDR1 SGHVS, CDR2 FNYEAQ. The CDR3 has 13 amino acids. The CDR3 bases are TGTGCCAGCAGCCCCATGCCCGAATCGGAAGCTTTCTTT. Its translation is CASSPMPESEAFF.

The rearrangement uses TRBV7-2 and TRBJ1-1; D is unclear. Germline V gene data show CDR1 as SGHTA and CDR2 as FQGNSA. V was trimmed by 2 bases and J by 0 bases, leaving 4 bases between them. The CDR3 runs to 13 residues. The chain's CDR3 is CASSLSMNTEAFF. The CDR3 region has the DNA TGTGCCAGCAGCTTAAGTATGAACACTGAAGCTTTCTTT.

The rearrangement uses TRBV4-1 and TRBJ1-4; tentative D call: TRBD1 (6 bases). CDR1 and CDR2 (germline): MGHRA, YSYEKL. V gave up 5 bases and J gave up 4 bases, with 11 bases separating them. The CDR3 spans 14 residues. CDR3 in amino acids: CASSRQVLNEKLFF. DNA of the CDR3: TGCGCCAGCAGCAGACAGGTTCTTAATGAAAAACTGTTTTTT.

This clone was seen once. V usage is TRBV2 and J usage is TRBJ1-1; D possibly corresponds to TRBD1 (5 bases). CDR1 is SNHLY and CDR2 is FYNNEI in the germline V gene. With 6 bases removed from V and 0 bases from J, the gap between germline ends came to 11 bases. This CDR3 is 14 amino acids long. DNA for the CDR3: TGTGCCAGCAGCCCAGGGCTTATGAACACTGAAGCTTTCTTT. This sequence encodes CASSPGLMNTEAFF.

V usage is TRBV28 and J usage is TRBJ1-5, with TRBD1 identical over 10 bases. V lost 0 bases and J lost 1; bases outside the gene matches: 3. Germline CDR1 reads MDHEN; CDR2 reads SYDVKM. The CDR3 runs 17 residues. For the CDR3, the DNA is TGTGCCAGCAGTTTATGGGGGGACAGGGGAAGCAATCAGCCCCAGCATTTT. Translating it yields CASSLWGDRGSNQPQHF.

This clone was recorded once. The chain couples TRBV7-9 to TRBJ2-1, with D possibly being TRBD1 (6 bases). This CDR3 region has 16 residues. V lost 8 bases and J 2 bases, leaving 19 bases between the germline ends. From germline, CDR1 is SEHNR and CDR2 FQNEAQ (reference sequence). The CDR3 DNA is TGTGCCAGCTCGAGTACAGGGTCCTGGGCCTACAATGAGCAGTTCTTC. Its translation is CASSSTGSWAYNEQFF. Full variable domain (missing parts from reference TRBV7-9 and TRBJ2-1): DTGVSQNPRHKITKRGQNVTFRCDPISEHNRLYWYRQTLGQGPEFLTYFQNEAQLEKSRLLSDRFSAERPKGSFSTLEIQRTEQGDSAMYLCASSSTGSWAYNEQFFGPGTRLTVL.

The V gene is TRBV25-1, the J gene TRBJ2-2, with D uncertain. This CDR3 comprises 12 residues. Looked up from germline, CDR1 is MGHDK and CDR2 is SYGVNS. V was clipped by 11 bases and J by 4 bases, with 11 bases between them. The CDR3 loop is CACGYSTGELFF. For the CDR3, the DNA is TGTGCCTGTGGGTACTCCACCGGGGAGCTGTTTTTT.

The V gene is TRBV15, the J gene TRBJ2-2; TRBD1 is a possible D gene (5 bases). V lost 3 bases to trimming and J lost 4 bases, with 12 bases between them. Germline CDR1 and CDR2: LNHNV and YYDKDF (reference sequence). The length of the CDR3 is 15 residues. DNA of the CDR3: TGTGCCACCAGCAGCCCTCAGGGTATCACCGGGGAGCTGTTTTTT. Residues: CATSSPQGITGELFF.

In this sample, this clone turned up a few times. The V call is TRBV5-1, the J call TRBJ2-1; TRBD2 matches at 9 bases. The CDR3 is made up of 17 amino acids. Germline V CDR1 and CDR2: SGHRS, YFSETQ. V shed 2 bases and J 6 bases; nucleotides not matched to a gene: 12. CDR3 amino acids: CASSFRGLAGPGNEQFF. Written as DNA, the CDR3 is TGCGCCAGCAGCTTTCGTGGGCTAGCGGGACCAGGCAATGAGCAGTTCTTC.

The chain recombines TRBV18 with TRBJ2-1; 7 nucleotides agree with TRBD1. The junction had 3 bases not matched to a gene; V was cut back by 0 bases and J by 7 bases. This CDR3 is built from 14 residues. The germline V gene has CDR1 KGHSH and CDR2 LQKENI. CDR3 DNA: TGTGCCAGCTCACCACCGGCCAGGGGGAATGAGCAGTTCTTC. Its protein is CASSPPARGNEQFF.

Details on this clone: Other DNA sequences in the sample encode the same CDR3. The chain joins TRBV29-1 to TRBJ1-2; possibly TRBD1 for D (5 bases). V lost 4 bases, J lost 6 bases, and 9 bases lay in between. Germline V CDR1 and CDR2: SQVTM, ANQGSEA. The CDR3 sequence is 11 residues long. The CDR3 region is CSVAEGDGYTF. In DNA form, the CDR3 reads TGCAGCGTTGCGGAAGGGGATGGCTACACCTTC.

The chain is built from TRBV11-2 and TRBJ1-5; D remains unclear. Between the trimmed V and J ends, which lost 5 bases and 0 bases, there was a span of 8 bases. This CDR3 has 14 residues. CDR1 is SGHAT, CDR2 FQNNGV, per germline. CDR3 residues: CASSPTNSNQPQHF. As DNA, the CDR3 is TGTGCCAGCAGCCCTACAAATAGCAATCAGCCCCAGCATTTT.

The genes are TRBV7-2 and TRBJ1-2; D perhaps matches TRBD1 (5 bases). V dropped 5 bases and J dropped 3 bases, with 16 bases sitting between them. Germline assignment: CDR1 SGHTA and CDR2 FQGNSA. The CDR3 consists of 15 residues. Here the CDR3 DNA reads TGTGCCAGCAGCCAAGGGGCGGGCGGATACTATGGCTACACCTTC. It translates to CASSQGAGGYYGYTF.